A single sample gave rise to the 15 T cell receptor beta chains below, sequenced in a study of T cell clonotyping in hematopoietic cell transplantation. Libraries were prepared by immunoSEQ multiplex PCR; TCRdb keeps only in-frame clonotypes and omits some of them. The table shows 30,000 to 45,000 clones, with over 70% occurring only once. Sample: peripheral blood mononuclear cells. Receptors were obtained from a woman aged 40 to 49 in good health. Some clones in this sample may be carry-over from other donors' samples.

The chain carries TRBV27 and TRBJ1-1, with D tentatively TRBD1 (6 bases). Germline V lookup: CDR1 MNHEY, CDR2 SMNVEV (reference sequence). The CDR3 has 14 amino acids. The V and J ends lost 10 bases and 3 bases respectively, with 18 bases between them. CDR3 in amino acids: CATRGRKGYTEAFF. CDR3 nucleotides: TGTGCCACCAGGGGCCGTAAAGGCTACACTGAAGCTTTCTTT.

The chain employs TRBV7-9 and TRBJ1-1; 7 positions agree with TRBD1. CDR3 size: 14 residues. J gave up 6 bases and V 2 bases, and 6 bases lay outside the gene matches. The V gene's germline CDR1 is SEHNR and CDR2 FQNEAQ (reference sequence). The CDR3 nucleotides read TGTGCCAGCAGCTTAAATCCCCAGGGGGCTGAAGCTTTCTTT. Its protein product is CASSLNPQGAEAFF.

This clone has only a few counts. J is TRBJ2-2 and V is TRBV2; 7 bases align to TRBD2. Germline CDR1 and CDR2: SNHLY and FYNNEI. Trimming took 7 bases from V and 1 from J; bases not matched to a gene: 3. The CDR3 runs 14 residues. CDR3 loop: CASKASGNTGELFF. CDR3 DNA: TGTGCCAGCAAGGCTAGCGGGAACACCGGGGAGCTGTTTTTT.

The rearrangement uses TRBV30 and TRBJ1-3; D is possibly TRBD1 (6 bases). V shed 4 bases and J shed 6 bases, with 22 bases lying between them. The CDR3 is 16 amino acids. Looked up from germline, CDR1 is GTSNPN and CDR2 is SVGIG (reference sequence). DNA for the CDR3: TGTGCCTGGACCATCCCGGGACACGGGTACGAAAACACCATATATTTT. It encodes CAWTIPGHGYENTIYF.

The genes are TRBV28 and TRBJ2-3; possibly TRBD2 for D (5 bases). Trimming took 7 bases from V and 1 from J, leaving 18 bases between them. Germline assignment: CDR1 MDHEN and CDR2 SYDVKM. The CDR3 runs 16 residues. CDR3 loop: CASTYRTGRRTDTQYF. The CDR3, as DNA: TGTGCCAGCACCTATAGGACGGGAAGGCGCACAGATACGCAGTATTTT.

The chain employs TRBV19 and TRBJ2-5; the D is unclear. The CDR3 covers 13 residues. CDR1 and CDR2 (germline): LNHDA, SQIVND (reference sequence). V was shortened by 3 bases and J by 5 bases, with 10 bases between the two germline ends. CDR3 amino acids: CASSIALRETQYF. The CDR3 nucleotides are TGTGCCAGTAGTATTGCACTTAGGGAGACCCAGTACTTC.

The rearrangement links TRBV28 to TRBJ2-7; 7 bases line up with TRBD2. CDR1 is MDHEN, CDR2 SYDVKM, per germline. J was trimmed by 3 bases and V by 5 bases; bases with no gene match: 13. This CDR3 has 16 amino acids. CDR3 protein: CASSPPFAGEYYEQYF. The DNA for the CDR3 is TGTGCCAGCAGTCCACCTTTCGCGGGAGAATACTACGAGCAGTACTTC.

The chain links TRBV7-2 to TRBJ1-4; D remains ambiguous. Germline-derived CDR1 and CDR2 are SGHTA and FQGNSA. The V end was cut by 5 bases, the J end by 7 bases, with 8 bases between. This CDR3 is built from 12 residues. The chain's CDR3 is CASSIAGEKLFF. The CDR3 DNA reads as TGTGCCAGCAGCATCGCAGGTGAAAAACTGTTTTTT.

The chain is built from TRBV30 and TRBJ2-1; TRBD2 is a possible D gene (6 bases). V lost 0 bases, J lost 5 bases, and 11 bases lay in between. Per germline, CDR1 GTSNPN and CDR2 SVGIG (reference sequence). The CDR3 sequence is 14 residues long. The CDR3 DNA is TGTGCCTGGAGTGTTGTAGCGGAAGACAATGAGCAGTTCTTC. Encoded protein: CAWSVVAEDNEQFF.

The chain carries TRBV18 and TRBJ2-7; D unresolved. The V end was cut by 0 bases, the J end by 2 bases, with 5 bases between. The CDR3 is made up of 13 amino acids. Germline-derived CDR1 and CDR2 are KGHSH and LQKENI. The DNA for the CDR3 is TGTGCCAGCTCACCACCGGGTACCTACGAGCAGTACTTC. Its translation is CASSPPGTYEQYF.

This clone was found a few times. The genes are TRBV7-2 and TRBJ2-7; unclear D gene. This CDR3 is 12 amino acids long. Germline V gene lookup returns CDR1 SGHTA and CDR2 FQGNSA. V was clipped by 5 bases and J by 0 bases, with 5 bases between them. In DNA form, the CDR3 reads TGTGCCAGCAGCCCTACCTCCTACGAGCAGTACTTC. It specifies CASSPTSYEQYF. Based on the CDR3 plus reference TRBV7-2 and TRBJ2-7, the full variable domain is GAGVSQSPSNKVTEKGKDVELRCDPISGHTALYWYRQSLGQGLEFLIYFQGNSAPDKSGLPSDRFSAERTGGSVSTLTIQRTQQEDSAVYLCASSPTSYEQYFGPGTRLTVT.

The V call is TRBV5-1, the J call TRBJ2-2; maybe TRBD1 (5 bases). CDR1 and CDR2 from the germline V gene are SGHRS and YFSETQ. CDR3 length equals 13 residues. V was shortened by 4 bases and J by 5 bases, with 9 bases between the two germline ends. CDR3 bases: TGCGCCAGCAGCAGTGCAGGGACCGGGGAGCTGTTTTTT. It translates to CASSSAGTGELFF.

V and J are TRBV6-5 and TRBJ2-3, with D possibly TRBD2 on 6 matching bases. Germline CDR1 and CDR2: MNHEY and SVGAGI. Trimming took 7 bases from V and 2 from J, leaving 13 bases between them. The CDR3 spans 14 residues. The CDR3 spells CASKSGLSTDTQYF. The CDR3 DNA follows: TGTGCCAGCAAATCGGGACTTTCCACAGATACGCAGTATTTT.

This sequence joins TRBV30 and TRBJ2-7; D is perhaps TRBD1 or TRBD2 (5 bases each). CDR3 length: 15 residues. The germline V gene has CDR1 GTSNPN and CDR2 SVGIG (reference sequence). The V gene lost 5 bases and the J gene lost 6 bases, with 23 bases spanning the gap. CDR3 sequence reads: CAWQKTGDGTGEQYF. The CDR3 DNA follows: TGTGCCTGGCAAAAGACCGGGGACGGGACGGGCGAGCAGTACTTC. Full variable domain (rest looked up from reference TRBV30 and TRBJ2-7): SQTIHQWPATLVQPVGSPLSLECTVEGTSNPNLYWYRQAAGRGLQLLFYSVGIGQISSEVPQNLSASRPQDRQFILSSKKLLLSDSGFYLCAWQKTGDGTGEQYFGPGTRLTVT.

The chain recombines TRBV28 with TRBJ2-7; TRBD1 might be the D (5 bases). Germline V gives CDR1 MDHEN, CDR2 SYDVKM. The CDR3 has 12 amino acids. With 9 bases removed from V and 2 bases from J, the gap between germline ends came to 11 bases. CDR3 sequence: CASRQIPYEQYF. CDR3 DNA sequence: TGTGCCAGTAGACAGATCCCCTACGAGCAGTACTTC.